This TCR beta chain was obtained from a study of blood T cell repertoires in COVID-19. The V end was cut by 0 bases, the J end by 1 base, with 6 bases between. Germline lookup yields CDR1 MDHEN and CDR2 SYDVKM. The CDR3 has 14 residues. Participants, about 18 to 95 years old, spanned approximately 25 US areas. Cohort 3 recovered donors had two negative PCRs, clearance, or symptom resolution. Clones were sequenced by immunoSEQ multiplex PCR, and TCRdb holds only the in-frame ones, with some missing. There are about 310,000 clones in the sample; around 90% occur only once, and about 5% lies in the top ten.

The receptor was isolated from a man aged 55 to 70 who had recovered from COVID-19. Sequencing input: PBMCs or T cells enriched from blood (not recorded which). V gene TRBV28 combines with J gene TRBJ1-1; D remains ambiguous. The CDR3 nucleotides are TGTGCCAGCAGTTTATGGTCAGGGAACACTGAAGCTTTCTTT. Translation: CASSLWSGNTEAFF.